The clone carrying this TCR beta chain turned up a few times. Clones were read by immunoSEQ multiplex PCR, and TCRdb kept only the in-frame ones, dropping some. The profile shows 250,000 to 300,000 clones, 88% of them singletons. CDR1 is WNHNN, CDR2 SYGVQD, per germline (reference sequence). This CDR3 contains 17 residues. V was pared by 7 bases and J by 0 bases, with 12 bases of the junction left unmatched. The source of the sample is a study of blood T cell repertoires in COVID-19. For the study at large: PBMCs, B-cell-depleted T cells, or T cells provided the cDNA or gDNA that made up the material.

Seattle enrolled patients during active infection and tracked them longitudinally. V gene TRBV10-1 combines with J gene TRBJ1-5; 7 nucleotides line up with TRBD1. The clonotype comes from a woman in her twenties or thirties with COVID-19, enrolled during active disease. The sample comprised peripheral blood. In nucleotides, the CDR3 is TGCGCCAGCACCTTAGGACAGGAGAGTATTAGCAATCAGCCCCAGCATTTT. It specifies CASTLGQESISNQPQHF.